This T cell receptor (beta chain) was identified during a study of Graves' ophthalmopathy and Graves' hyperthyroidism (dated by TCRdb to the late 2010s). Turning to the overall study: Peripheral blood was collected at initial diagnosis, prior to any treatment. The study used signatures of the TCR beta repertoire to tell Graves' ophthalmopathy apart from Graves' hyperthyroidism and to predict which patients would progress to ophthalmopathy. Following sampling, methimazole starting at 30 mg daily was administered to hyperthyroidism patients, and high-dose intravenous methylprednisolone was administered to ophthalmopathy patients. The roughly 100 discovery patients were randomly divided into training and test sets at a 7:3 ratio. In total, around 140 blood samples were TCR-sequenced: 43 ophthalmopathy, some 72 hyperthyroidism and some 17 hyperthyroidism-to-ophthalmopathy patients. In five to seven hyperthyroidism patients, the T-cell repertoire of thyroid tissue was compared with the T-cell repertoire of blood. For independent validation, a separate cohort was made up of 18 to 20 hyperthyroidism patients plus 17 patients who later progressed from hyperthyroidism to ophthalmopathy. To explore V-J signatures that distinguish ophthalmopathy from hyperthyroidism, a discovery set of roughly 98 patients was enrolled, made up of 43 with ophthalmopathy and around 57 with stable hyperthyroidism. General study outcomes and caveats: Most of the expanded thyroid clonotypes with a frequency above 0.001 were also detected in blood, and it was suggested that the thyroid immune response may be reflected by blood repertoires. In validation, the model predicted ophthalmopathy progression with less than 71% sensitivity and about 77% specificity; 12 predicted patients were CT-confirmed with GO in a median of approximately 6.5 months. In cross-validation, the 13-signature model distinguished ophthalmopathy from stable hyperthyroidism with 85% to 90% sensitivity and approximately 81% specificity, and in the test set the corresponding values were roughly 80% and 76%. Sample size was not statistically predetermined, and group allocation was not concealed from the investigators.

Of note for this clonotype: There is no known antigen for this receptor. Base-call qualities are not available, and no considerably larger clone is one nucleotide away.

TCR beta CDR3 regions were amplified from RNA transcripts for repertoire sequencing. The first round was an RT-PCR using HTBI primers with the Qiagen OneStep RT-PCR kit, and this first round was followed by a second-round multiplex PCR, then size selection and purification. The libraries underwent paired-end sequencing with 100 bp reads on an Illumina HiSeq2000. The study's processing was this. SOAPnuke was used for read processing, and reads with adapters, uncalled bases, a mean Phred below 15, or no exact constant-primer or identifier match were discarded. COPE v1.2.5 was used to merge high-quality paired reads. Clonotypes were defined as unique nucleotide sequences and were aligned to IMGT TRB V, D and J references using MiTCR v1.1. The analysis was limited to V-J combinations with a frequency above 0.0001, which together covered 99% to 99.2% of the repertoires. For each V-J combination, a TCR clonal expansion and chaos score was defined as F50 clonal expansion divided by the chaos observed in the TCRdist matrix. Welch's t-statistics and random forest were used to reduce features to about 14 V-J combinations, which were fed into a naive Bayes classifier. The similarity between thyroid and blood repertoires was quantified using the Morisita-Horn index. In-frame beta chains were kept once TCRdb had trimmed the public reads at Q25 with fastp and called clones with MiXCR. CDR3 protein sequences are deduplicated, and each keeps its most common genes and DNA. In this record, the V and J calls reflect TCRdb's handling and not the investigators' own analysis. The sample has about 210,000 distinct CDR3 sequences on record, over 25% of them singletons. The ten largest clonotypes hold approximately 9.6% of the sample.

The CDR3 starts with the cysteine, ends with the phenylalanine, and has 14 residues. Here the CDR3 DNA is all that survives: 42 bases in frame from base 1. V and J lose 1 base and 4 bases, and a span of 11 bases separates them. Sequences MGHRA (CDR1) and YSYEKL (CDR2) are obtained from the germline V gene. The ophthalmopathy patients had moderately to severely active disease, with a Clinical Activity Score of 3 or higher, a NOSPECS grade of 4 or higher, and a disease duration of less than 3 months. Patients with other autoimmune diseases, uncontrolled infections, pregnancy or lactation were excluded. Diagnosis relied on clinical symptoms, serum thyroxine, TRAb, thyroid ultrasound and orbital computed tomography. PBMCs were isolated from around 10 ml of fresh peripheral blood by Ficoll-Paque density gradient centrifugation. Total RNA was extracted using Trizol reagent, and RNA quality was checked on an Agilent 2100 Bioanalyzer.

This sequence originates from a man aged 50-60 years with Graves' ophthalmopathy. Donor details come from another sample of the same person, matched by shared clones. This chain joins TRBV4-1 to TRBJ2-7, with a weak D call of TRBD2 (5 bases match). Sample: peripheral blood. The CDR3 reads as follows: CASSQGERDYEQYF. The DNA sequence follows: TGCGCCAGCAGCCAAGGTGAGAGGGATTACGAGCAGTACTTC.